The T cell receptor beta chain described here comes from a study of immune cell composition in non-small cell lung cancer. Assay used: immunoSEQ multiplex PCR; TCRdb lists only in-frame clones, some missing. The repertoire consists of fewer than 8,000 clones, with 78% occurring once and the leading ten covering about 15%. Turning to this clone: What it binds is not known.

Study-wide findings and caveats: Smoking pack-years did not significantly correlate with tumour TCR-beta clonality. Overall clonality, unlike maximal tumour-associated clone frequency, did not predict TIL reactivity. Lung adenocarcinomas had lower top 10 clone scores and clonality than squamous tumours.

The CDR3 loop spans 14 amino acids. Germline-derived CDR1 and CDR2 are SGDLS and YYNGEE. Trimming at V came to 4 bases and at J to 2 bases, leaving 5 bases not matched to a gene. Frozen unsorted single-cell suspensions supplied the genomic DNA. V gene TRBV9 combines with J gene TRBJ2-7; TRBD1 matches 8 bases. The material sequenced was lung tumor tissue. This TCR was sampled from a human donor with non-small cell lung cancer. The CDR3 spells CASSLGQGAYEQYF. The CDR3 DNA reads as TGTGCCAGCAGCCTTGGACAGGGAGCCTACGAGCAGTACTTC.